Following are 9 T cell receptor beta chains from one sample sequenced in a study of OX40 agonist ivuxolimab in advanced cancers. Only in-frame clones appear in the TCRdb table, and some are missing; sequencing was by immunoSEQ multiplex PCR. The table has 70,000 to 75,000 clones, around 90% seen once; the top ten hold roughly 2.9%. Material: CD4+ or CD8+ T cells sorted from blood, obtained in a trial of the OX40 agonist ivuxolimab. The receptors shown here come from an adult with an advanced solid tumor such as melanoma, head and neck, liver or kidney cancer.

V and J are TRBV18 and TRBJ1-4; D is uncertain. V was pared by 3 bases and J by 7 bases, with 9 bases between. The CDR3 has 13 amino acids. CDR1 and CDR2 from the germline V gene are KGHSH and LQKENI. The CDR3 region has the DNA TGTGCCAGCTCACCCGGGATCCTTGAAAAACTGTTTTTT. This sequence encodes CASSPGILEKLFF.

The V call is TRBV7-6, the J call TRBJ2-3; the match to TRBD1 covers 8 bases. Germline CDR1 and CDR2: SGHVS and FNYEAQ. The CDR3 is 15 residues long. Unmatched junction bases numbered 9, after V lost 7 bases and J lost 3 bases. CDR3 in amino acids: CASTLGTGETDTQYF. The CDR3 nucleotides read TGTGCCAGCACCTTGGGGACAGGAGAAACAGATACGCAGTATTTT.

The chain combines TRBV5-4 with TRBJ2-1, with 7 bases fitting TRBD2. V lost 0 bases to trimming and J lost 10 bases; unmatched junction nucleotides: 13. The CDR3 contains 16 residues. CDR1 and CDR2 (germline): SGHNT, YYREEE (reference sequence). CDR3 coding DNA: TGTGCCAGCAGCTTGGGGGGCGGCAGCGGGGCTCGCGAGCAGTTCTTC. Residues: CASSLGGGSGAREQFF. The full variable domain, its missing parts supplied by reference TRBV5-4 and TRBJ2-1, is ETGVTQSPTHLIKTRGQQVTLRCSSQSGHNTVSWYQQALGQGPQFIFQYYREEENGRGNFPPRFSGLQFPNYSSELNVNALELDDSALYLCASSLGGGSGAREQFFGPGTRLTVL.

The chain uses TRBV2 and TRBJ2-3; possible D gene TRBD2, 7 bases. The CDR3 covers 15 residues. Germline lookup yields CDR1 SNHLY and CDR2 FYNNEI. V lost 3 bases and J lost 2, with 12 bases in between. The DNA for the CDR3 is TGTGCCAGCAGTGACGGCGGGGGCGTCACAGATACGCAGTATTTT. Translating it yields CASSDGGGVTDTQYF.

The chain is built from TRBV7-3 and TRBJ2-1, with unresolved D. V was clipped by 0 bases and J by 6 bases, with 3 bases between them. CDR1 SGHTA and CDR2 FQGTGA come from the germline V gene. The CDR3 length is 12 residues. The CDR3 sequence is CASSLTPNEQFF. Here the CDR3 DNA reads TGTGCCAGCAGCTTAACGCCCAATGAGCAGTTCTTC.

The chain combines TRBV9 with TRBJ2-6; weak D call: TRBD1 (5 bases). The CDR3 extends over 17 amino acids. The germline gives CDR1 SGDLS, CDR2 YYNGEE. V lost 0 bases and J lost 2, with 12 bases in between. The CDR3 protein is CASSVVGEGAGANVLTF. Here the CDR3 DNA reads TGTGCCAGCAGCGTAGTTGGGGAAGGGGCTGGGGCCAACGTCCTGACTTTC.

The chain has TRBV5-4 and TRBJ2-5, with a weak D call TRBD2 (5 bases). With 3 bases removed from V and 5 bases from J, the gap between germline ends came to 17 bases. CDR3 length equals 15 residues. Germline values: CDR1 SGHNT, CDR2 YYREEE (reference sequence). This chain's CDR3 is CASSSLVEGGETQYF. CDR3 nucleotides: TGTGCCAGCAGCTCCCTAGTAGAAGGCGGGGAGACCCAGTACTTC.

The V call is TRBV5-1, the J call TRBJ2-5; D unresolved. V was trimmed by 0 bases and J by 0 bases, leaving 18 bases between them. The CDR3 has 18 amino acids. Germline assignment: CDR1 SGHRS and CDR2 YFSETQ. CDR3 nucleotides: TGCGCCAGCAGCTTGGTGAGGAAATCTACCTCTCACCAAGAGACCCAGTACTTC. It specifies CASSLVRKSTSHQETQYF.

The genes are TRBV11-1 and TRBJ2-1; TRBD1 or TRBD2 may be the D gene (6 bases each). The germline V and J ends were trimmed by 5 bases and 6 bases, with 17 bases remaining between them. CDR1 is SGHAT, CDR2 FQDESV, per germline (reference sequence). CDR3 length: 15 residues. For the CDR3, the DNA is TGTGCCAGCAGCCCTAGGGGGACTTGGGGCAATGAGCAGTTCTTC. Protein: CASSPRGTWGNEQFF.